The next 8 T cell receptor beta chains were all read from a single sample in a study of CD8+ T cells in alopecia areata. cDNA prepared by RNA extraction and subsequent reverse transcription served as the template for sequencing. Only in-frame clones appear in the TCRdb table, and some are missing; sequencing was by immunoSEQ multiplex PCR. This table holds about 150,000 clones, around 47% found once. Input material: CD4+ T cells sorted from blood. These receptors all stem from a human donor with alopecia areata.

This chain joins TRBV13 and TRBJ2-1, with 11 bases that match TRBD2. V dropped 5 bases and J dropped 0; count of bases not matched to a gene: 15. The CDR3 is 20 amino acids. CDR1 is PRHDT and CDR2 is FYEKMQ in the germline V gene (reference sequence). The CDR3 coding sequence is TGTGCCAGCAGCCCCCGACTAGCGGGAATAAGTACTAGCTCCTACAATGAGCAGTTCTTC. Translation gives CASSPRLAGISTSSYNEQFF.

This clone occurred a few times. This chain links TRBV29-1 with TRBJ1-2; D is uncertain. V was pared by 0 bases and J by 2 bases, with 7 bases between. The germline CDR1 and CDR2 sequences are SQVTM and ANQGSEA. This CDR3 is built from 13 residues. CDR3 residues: CSVEDSQNYGYTF. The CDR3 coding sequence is TGCAGCGTTGAAGACAGTCAGAACTATGGCTACACCTTC.

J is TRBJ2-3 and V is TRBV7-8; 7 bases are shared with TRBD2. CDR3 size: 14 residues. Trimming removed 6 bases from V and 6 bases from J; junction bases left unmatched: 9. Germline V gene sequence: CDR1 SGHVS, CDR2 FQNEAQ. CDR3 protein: CASSFRREFDTQYF. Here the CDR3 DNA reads TGTGCCAGCAGTTTCCGGCGGGAGTTCGATACGCAGTATTTT.

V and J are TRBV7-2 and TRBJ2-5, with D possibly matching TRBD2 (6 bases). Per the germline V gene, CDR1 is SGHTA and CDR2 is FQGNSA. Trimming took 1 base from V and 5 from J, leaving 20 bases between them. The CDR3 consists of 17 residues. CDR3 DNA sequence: TGTGCCAGCAGCTTAGTCCCTAGCGCCCAATACGGGGAGACCCAGTACTTC. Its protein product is CASSLVPSAQYGETQYF.

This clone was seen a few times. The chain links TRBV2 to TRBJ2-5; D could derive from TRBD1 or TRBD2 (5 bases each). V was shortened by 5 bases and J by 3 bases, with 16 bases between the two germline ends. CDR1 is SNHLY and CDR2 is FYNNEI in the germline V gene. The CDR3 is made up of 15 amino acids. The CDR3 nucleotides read TGTGCCAGCAGTAGGGGCGGGCCCGGGGAAGAGACCCAGTACTTC. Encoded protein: CASSRGGPGEETQYF. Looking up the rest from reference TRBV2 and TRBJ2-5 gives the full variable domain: EPEVTQTPSHQVTQMGQEVILRCVPISNHLYFYWYRQILGQKVEFLVSFYNNEISEKSEIFDDQFSVERPDGSNFTLKIRSTKLEDSAMYFCASSRGGPGEETQYFGPGTRLLVL.

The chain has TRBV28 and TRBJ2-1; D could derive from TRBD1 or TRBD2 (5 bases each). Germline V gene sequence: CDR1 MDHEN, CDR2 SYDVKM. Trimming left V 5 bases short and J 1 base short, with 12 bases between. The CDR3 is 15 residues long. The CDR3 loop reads CASSRDAESYNEQFF. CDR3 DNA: TGTGCCAGCAGTCGGGACGCCGAATCCTACAATGAGCAGTTCTTC.

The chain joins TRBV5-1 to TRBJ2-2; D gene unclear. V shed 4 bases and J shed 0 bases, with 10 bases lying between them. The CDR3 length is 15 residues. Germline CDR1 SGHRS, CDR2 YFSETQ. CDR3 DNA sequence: TGCGCCAGCAGCCCCAACTCTGCGAACACCGGGGAGCTGTTTTTT. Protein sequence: CASSPNSANTGELFF.

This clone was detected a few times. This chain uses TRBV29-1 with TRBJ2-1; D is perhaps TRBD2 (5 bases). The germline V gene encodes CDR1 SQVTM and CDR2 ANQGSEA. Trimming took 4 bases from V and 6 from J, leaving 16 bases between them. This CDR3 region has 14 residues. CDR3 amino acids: CSVAADDYGNEQFF. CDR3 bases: TGCAGCGTTGCGGCAGACGACTACGGCAATGAGCAGTTCTTC.